A single sample gave rise to the 30 T cell receptor beta chains below, sequenced in a study of cytomegalovirus exposure and HLA in healthy donors. Primers included in the PCR were 60 Vbeta and 13 Jbeta primers. This table comes from immunoSEQ multiplex PCR, and its TCRdb copy is limited to in-frame clones, with some not included. This sample has about 250,000 clones, with roughly two thirds found just once. The sequenced material came from PBMCs. These TCRs come from a female donor in good health and CMV-seronegative.

The chain is built from TRBV11-1 and TRBJ2-7; 7 bases agree with TRBD2. V shed 5 bases and J 1 base; nucleotides not matched to a gene: 8. CDR3 size: 15 residues. Germline CDR1 reads SGHAT; CDR2 reads FQDESV (reference sequence). The CDR3 DNA is TGTGCCAGCAGCCCCGCCGGGGGAGGGTCCTACGAGCAGTACTTC. Residues: CASSPAGGGSYEQYF.

The chain links TRBV28 to TRBJ2-1, with 13 bases aligning to TRBD2. Trimming at V came to 4 bases and at J to 4 bases, leaving 7 bases not matched to a gene. The CDR3 sequence is 17 residues long. Germline CDR1 reads MDHEN; CDR2 reads SYDVKM. CDR3 nucleotide sequence: TGTGCCAGCAGTTCCATTGAACTAGCGGGAGGGTACAATGAGCAGTTCTTC. Residues: CASSSIELAGGYNEQFF.

Note on this clone: A junction boundary mismatches the germline segment, possibly from a read error. The chain joins TRBV7-7 to TRBJ2-2, with 12 bases matching TRBD2. Germline V CDR1 and CDR2: SSHAT, FNYEAQ (reference sequence). The CDR3 consists of 15 residues. CDR3 DNA sequence: TGTGCTAGCAGCTTAAGACTAGCGGGAGCCGGGGAGCTGTTTTTT. Encoded protein: CASSLRLAGAGELFF.

V is TRBV5-4 and J is TRBJ2-7, with D possibly being TRBD1 (5 bases). Per the germline V gene, CDR1 is SGHNT and CDR2 is YYREEE (reference sequence). The CDR3 has 13 amino acids. Trimming removed 1 base from V and 5 bases from J, with 10 bases in between. Here the CDR3 reads CASSLRKGDEQYF. The CDR3 DNA is TGTGCCAGCAGCTTGAGGAAAGGGGACGAGCAGTACTTC.

This chain joins TRBV19 and TRBJ2-1; 9 positions agree with TRBD2. Germline trimming cut 3 bases from V and 5 bases from J; bases unmatched to any gene: 8. Germline CDR1 reads LNHDA; CDR2 reads SQIVND (reference sequence). The CDR3 has 16 residues. The CDR3 nucleotides read TGTGCCAGTAGTATCCTTTGGCTAGCGGGAAACAATGAGCAGTTCTTC. Protein: CASSILWLAGNNEQFF.

CDR3 amino acids: CASSGQGANRSEAFF. The CDR3 coding sequence is TGCGCCAGCAGCGGACAGGGGGCGAATCGAAGCGAAGCTTTCTTT. The chain recombines TRBV5-1 with TRBJ1-1; 11 bases are shared with TRBD1. There are 15 residues in the CDR3. Trimming at V came to 4 bases and at J to 8 bases, leaving 10 bases not matched to a gene. CDR1 and CDR2 from the germline V gene are SGHRS and YFSETQ.

The V and J genes are TRBV6-1 and TRBJ2-7, with TRBD1 matching 7 bases. With 6 bases clipped from V and 3 bases from J, the junction kept 11 bases outside the gene matches. The CDR3 has 15 residues. The germline V gene has CDR1 MNHNS and CDR2 SASEGT. The CDR3 is CASSPNPGQYYEQYF. CDR3 bases: TGTGCCAGCAGCCCAAACCCGGGACAGTACTACGAGCAGTACTTC.

The rearrangement joins TRBV5-1 to TRBJ2-2, with 8 positions matching TRBD2. Germline V gene data show CDR1 as SGHRS and CDR2 as YFSETQ. The V segment lost 1 base and the J segment 5 bases; nucleotides outside the gene matches: 4. CDR3 size: 15 residues. DNA for the CDR3: TGCGCCAGCAGCTTGACTAGCGGCCTTACCGGGGAGCTGTTTTTT. Translating gives CASSLTSGLTGELFF.

This chain connects TRBV19 to TRBJ2-3; possibly TRBD1 for D (6 bases). V lost 4 bases and J lost 3, with 14 bases in between. Germline V gene data show CDR1 as LNHDA and CDR2 as SQIVND (reference sequence). This CDR3 is built from 15 residues. CDR3 in amino acids: CASSTTGWGTDTQYF. CDR3 sequence (DNA): TGTGCCAGTAGTACAACAGGGTGGGGGACAGATACGCAGTATTTT.

This clone has just a few counts. V gene TRBV5-6 combines with J gene TRBJ2-7; 10 bases are a match to TRBD1. CDR3 size: 14 residues. Looked up from germline, CDR1 is SGHDT and CDR2 is YYEEEE. With V trimmed by 4 bases and J by 7 bases, 8 bases remained unmatched. The CDR3 sequence: CASSLDRGLREQYF. CDR3 coding DNA: TGTGCCAGCAGCCTCGACAGGGGGCTTCGGGAGCAGTACTTC.

V usage is TRBV5-4 and J usage is TRBJ2-5; 8 bases match TRBD2. This CDR3 is 15 amino acids long. The V gene's germline CDR1 is SGHNT and CDR2 YYREEE (reference sequence). The trim removed 1 base at V and 5 bases at J, leaving 7 bases unmatched. This CDR3 is CASSLSSGREETQYF. In DNA, the CDR3 is TGTGCCAGCAGCTTGTCCAGCGGGAGAGAGGAGACCCAGTACTTC.

This clone was found a few times. The chain recombines TRBV5-1 with TRBJ2-5; 11 nucleotides line up with TRBD2. The J call may be mistaken, given a closer DNA end match to TRBJ2-7. Germline values: CDR1 SGHRS, CDR2 YFSETQ. CDR3 length: 15 amino acids. CDR3 nucleotides: TGCGCCAGCAGCTTTAGCGGGAGGGAGCTCTACGAGCAGTACTTC. This translates into CASSFSGRELYEQYF.

The CDR3 DNA follows: TGTGCCAGCAGTACCCGGTTAATCGGGGAGCAGTACTTC. It translates to CASSTRLIGEQYF. This chain connects TRBV28 to TRBJ2-7; D is unclear. The germline V gene encodes CDR1 MDHEN and CDR2 SYDVKM. V was trimmed by 5 bases and J by 7 bases, leaving 15 bases between them. CDR3 length: 13 residues.

V usage is TRBV29-1 and J usage is TRBJ2-2; 7 positions agree with TRBD2. Trimming cost V 0 bases and J 4 bases; bases outside gene matches: 2. The CDR3 runs to 14 residues. Germline values: CDR1 SQVTM, CDR2 ANQGSEA. Written as DNA, the CDR3 is TGCAGCGTTGAAGATCCGGGAGGCACCGGGGAGCTGTTTTTT. Encoded protein: CSVEDPGGTGELFF.

V gene TRBV27 combines with J gene TRBJ2-7; perhaps TRBD1 as D (5 bases). The V and J ends lost 5 bases and 3 bases respectively, with 20 bases between them. CDR1 and CDR2 (germline): MNHEY, SMNVEV (reference sequence). The CDR3 totals 16 residues. The CDR3 region has the DNA TGTGCCAGCAGTCTTGGGTTGGGTCAGGGTGGCTACGAGCAGTACTTC. Translating it yields CASSLGLGQGGYEQYF.

This clone was seen only once. The rearrangement joins TRBV27 to TRBJ2-1, with 7 bases matching TRBD1. The CDR3 extends over 16 amino acids. Germline V gene sequence: CDR1 MNHEY, CDR2 SMNVEV (reference sequence). The V and J ends lost 3 bases and 5 bases, in that order; junction bases with no gene match: 10. The CDR3 nucleotides are TGTGCCAGCAGTTTGAATGATGGGCAGGGGGACAATGAGCAGTTCTTC. It is translated as CASSLNDGQGDNEQFF.

The CDR3 loop reads CASSLVAYNEQFF. The CDR3 DNA sequence: TGTGCCAGCAGCTTAGTTGCGTACAATGAGCAGTTCTTC. The rearrangement links TRBV7-9 to TRBJ2-1; D unclear. CDR3 length: 13 residues. The V end was cut by 1 base, the J end by 4 bases, with 5 bases between. Per germline, CDR1 SEHNR and CDR2 FQNEAQ (reference sequence).

V is TRBV28 and J is TRBJ2-5; D not certain. Trimming left V 1 base short and J 0 bases short, with 15 bases between. CDR3 length: 17 residues. Per germline, CDR1 MDHEN and CDR2 SYDVKM. The CDR3 region is CASSLFVATSYQETQYF. The DNA of the CDR3 is TGTGCCAGCAGTTTATTTGTTGCCACTTCGTACCAAGAGACCCAGTACTTC.

The V and J genes are TRBV5-5 and TRBJ2-5, with TRBD2 matching 10 bases. The germline V gene encodes CDR1 SGHKS and CDR2 YYEKEE (reference sequence). With 4 bases clipped from V and 5 bases from J, the junction kept 8 bases outside the gene matches. This CDR3 is built from 15 residues. The CDR3, as DNA: TGTGCCAGCAGCCGAAGCGGGAGGGCCGGGGAGACCCAGTACTTC. Its protein is CASSRSGRAGETQYF.

This clone was seen only a few times. The chain couples TRBV7-9 to TRBJ2-3; D unclear. CDR3 length: 14 amino acids. Looked up from germline, CDR1 is SEHNR and CDR2 is FQNEAQ (reference sequence). The V and J ends lost 5 bases and 0 bases respectively, with 9 bases between them. CDR3 DNA sequence: TGTGCCAGCAGCCCCCGAGTAAGCACAGATACGCAGTATTTT. Protein product: CASSPRVSTDTQYF.

The V and J genes are TRBV7-6 and TRBJ1-1; 8 positions agree with TRBD1. Germline assignment: CDR1 SGHVS and CDR2 FNYEAQ. This CDR3 is built from 14 residues. Losses at the gene ends were 11 bases for V and 2 bases for J; bases not matched to a gene: 10. The DNA of the CDR3 is TGTGCCGTTGACAGGGGAGGTGGAAACACTGAAGCTTTCTTT. Protein: CAVDRGGGNTEAFF.

This chain connects TRBV7-8 to TRBJ2-1; 10 positions agree with TRBD2. Germline CDR1 is SGHVS and CDR2 is FQNEAQ. The trim removed 5 bases at V and 0 bases at J, leaving 7 bases unmatched. The CDR3 extends over 17 amino acids. The CDR3 region is CASSLRLAGDSYNEQFF. The CDR3 DNA sequence: TGTGCCAGCAGCCTTAGGCTAGCGGGAGACTCCTACAATGAGCAGTTCTTC. Looking up the rest from reference TRBV7-8 and TRBJ2-1 gives the full variable domain: GAGVSQSPRYKVAKRGQDVALRCDPISGHVSLFWYQQALGQGPEFLTYFQNEAQLDKSGLPSDRFFAERPEGSVSTLKIQRTQQEDSAVYLCASSLRLAGDSYNEQFFGPGTRLTVL.

Note on this clone: Different DNA sequences within this sample yield the same CDR3. The rearrangement joins TRBV5-4 to TRBJ2-1, with D perhaps TRBD2 (5 bases). CDR3 size: 14 residues. Trimming left V 1 base short and J 1 base short, with 6 bases between. In germline, CDR1 is SGHNT, CDR2 YYREEE (reference sequence). In nucleotides, the CDR3 is TGTGCCAGCAGCTTGACGGGGTCCTACAATGAGCAGTTCTTC. It yields the protein CASSLTGSYNEQFF.

The chain is built from TRBV5-4 and TRBJ2-7; 8 positions match TRBD2. The CDR3 totals 14 residues. Trimming at V came to 1 base and at J to 3 bases, leaving 3 bases not matched to a gene. Germline V gives CDR1 SGHNT, CDR2 YYREEE (reference sequence). CDR3 protein: CASSLSGTSYEQYF. The CDR3 nucleotides are TGTGCCAGCAGCTTGAGCGGGACTAGCTACGAGCAGTACTTC.

This sequence joins TRBV6-1 and TRBJ2-7, with 8 bases that match TRBD1. The CDR3 has 16 amino acids. Germline CDR1 is MNHNS and CDR2 is SASEGT. J was trimmed by 3 bases and V by 1 base; bases with no gene match: 8. CDR3 nucleotides: TGTGCCAGCAGTGAAGGCGGACAGGGAATTTACTACGAGCAGTACTTC. This encodes CASSEGGQGIYYEQYF.

The chain couples TRBV7-9 to TRBJ2-1; TRBD2 matches 8 bases. CDR1 is SEHNR, CDR2 FQNEAQ, per germline (reference sequence). CDR3 length equals 14 residues. CDR3 sequence: CSCFERELYNEQFF. For the CDR3, the DNA is TGTTCCTGTTTCGAGCGGGAGTTGTACAATGAGCAGTTCTTC.

The V and J genes are TRBV21-1 and TRBJ1-2; the table's D call TRBD1 went unverified against the DNA. TRBV21-1 is an annotated pseudogene. CDR3 length: 12 residues. The CDR3 nucleotides are TGTGCCAGCATCGGGACAGCCTATGGCTACACCTTC. Protein sequence: CASIGTAYGYTF.

The genes are TRBV19 and TRBJ2-2; D unresolved. Trimming took off 3 bases at V and 8 bases at J, with 4 bases between the two ends. Germline V gene data show CDR1 as LNHDA and CDR2 as SQIVND (reference sequence). This CDR3 region has 11 residues. The CDR3 DNA follows: TGTGCCAGTAGTATCAGAGGGGAGCTGTTTTTT. It codes for CASSIRGELFF.

On this clone: The identical CDR3 is also encoded by other nucleotide sequences in the sample. The rearrangement links TRBV18 to TRBJ1-2; weak D call: TRBD1 (5 bases). This CDR3 has 14 amino acids. Trimming pared 0 bases from V and 4 bases from J, leaving 9 bases between. CDR1 is KGHSH and CDR2 is LQKENI in the germline V gene. In DNA form, the CDR3 reads TGTGCCAGCTCACCACCGACAGAGAGCTATGGCTACACCTTC. It yields the protein CASSPPTESYGYTF.

V gene TRBV27 combines with J gene TRBJ2-7; 8 bases are shared with TRBD1. The CDR3 extends over 11 amino acids. Trimming at V came to 8 bases and at J to 3 bases, leaving 0 bases not matched to a gene. Per the germline V gene, CDR1 is MNHEY and CDR2 is SMNVEV (reference sequence). The CDR3 is CASGQGYEQYF. DNA of the CDR3: TGTGCCAGCGGACAGGGCTACGAGCAGTACTTC.